What follows are 12 T cell receptor beta chains derived from one specimen sequenced in a study of blood T cell repertoires in COVID-19. Data came from immunoSEQ multiplex PCR; TCRdb stores just in-frame clones and leaves some out. This sample has 150,000 to 200,000 clones, with approximately 73% found just once. What was sequenced was PBMCs or T cells enriched from blood (not recorded which). Every receptor here comes from a woman aged 45-60 years with acute COVID-19.

The chain combines TRBV10-1 with TRBJ2-3; tentative D call: TRBD2 (7 bases). The CDR3 consists of 16 residues. The ends were cut back, 3 bases at V and 5 bases at J, with 18 bases in the middle. Germline V gene sequence: CDR1 WNHNN, CDR2 SYGVQD (reference sequence). The CDR3 spells CASSDNWEGGQDTQYF. CDR3 sequence (DNA): TGCGCCAGCAGTGATAATTGGGAGGGGGGGCAAGATACGCAGTATTTT.

A note on this clone: The same CDR3 can be traced to other DNA sequences in this sample. The V call is TRBV19, the J call TRBJ1-4, with TRBD1 identical over 7 bases. CDR1 LNHDA and CDR2 SQIVND come from the germline V gene (reference sequence). CDR3 length: 15 residues. Unmatched junction bases numbered 4, after V lost 4 bases and J lost 2 bases. CDR3 amino acids: CASSTGGSTNEKLFF. CDR3 DNA sequence: TGTGCCAGTAGTACAGGGGGTTCGACTAATGAAAAACTGTTTTTT.

V gene TRBV7-5 combines with J gene TRBJ2-5; the D call of TRBD2 is as the table states it, not checked on the DNA. TRBV7-5 is an annotated pseudogene. The CDR3 is made up of 16 amino acids. CDR3 DNA sequence: TGTGCCAGAAGCTTAGAGAGGGGGGGGATCCAAGAGACCCAGTACTTC. Translating gives CARSLERGGIQETQYF.

The J gene is TRBJ2-7, the V gene TRBV27; 9 bases align to TRBD1. The trim removed 8 bases at V and 0 bases at J, leaving 2 bases unmatched. This CDR3 is 13 amino acids long. Germline V lookup: CDR1 MNHEY, CDR2 SMNVEV (reference sequence). The CDR3 reads CASGTGSSYEQYV. CDR3 coding DNA: TGTGCCAGCGGGACAGGGAGCTCCTACGAGCAGTACGTC.

This clone was detected a few times. CDR3 in DNA: TGTGCCACCAGCAGAGTTAAGCAGAACACTGAAGCTTTCTTT. Protein product: CATSRVKQNTEAFF. J is TRBJ1-1 and V is TRBV15, with D hard to call. The CDR3 length is 14 residues. Looked up from germline, CDR1 is LNHNV and CDR2 is YYDKDF (reference sequence). Trimming pared 1 base from V and 1 base from J, leaving 7 bases between.

J is TRBJ1-2 and V is TRBV7-2; TRBD1 matches 7 bases. The V and J ends lost 6 bases and 4 bases, in that order; junction bases with no gene match: 14. The CDR3 totals 16 residues. CDR1 and CDR2 (germline): SGHTA, FQGNSA. The chain's CDR3 is CASSPGAAGGLYGYTF. CDR3 in DNA: TGTGCCAGCAGTCCAGGCGCGGCAGGGGGTCTCTATGGCTACACCTTC.

Worth noting for this clone: The junction shows a germline mismatch at one end, possibly a read error. The chain carries TRBV30 and TRBJ2-5, with D possibly being TRBD1 (6 bases). In germline, CDR1 is GTSNPN, CDR2 SVGIG (reference sequence). The CDR3 is made up of 16 amino acids. CDR3 protein: CTWSDGPGGPRETQYF. The CDR3 DNA follows: TGTACCTGGAGTGATGGGCCTGGGGGCCCCCGAGAGACCCAGTACTTC.

This rearrangement joins TRBV2 to TRBJ1-1; 8 nucleotides align to TRBD1. The germline V gene has CDR1 SNHLY and CDR2 FYNNEI. The J segment lost 4 bases and the V segment lost 5 bases, leaving 6 bases of the junction unmatched. This CDR3 comprises 14 residues. The CDR3 sequence: CASSRQGLGTEAFF. The CDR3 DNA reads as TGTGCCAGCAGTAGACAGGGGTTGGGCACTGAAGCTTTCTTT.

In its sample, this clone was seen a few times. V is TRBV6-1 and J is TRBJ1-5; D is possibly TRBD1 (5 bases). This CDR3 is built from 14 residues. The ends were cut back, 0 bases at V and 3 bases at J, with 6 bases in the middle. The V gene's germline CDR1 is MNHNS and CDR2 SASEGT. For the CDR3, the DNA is TGTGCCAGCAGTGAAGCGACAGCCAATCAGCCCCAGCATTTT. Encoded protein: CASSEATANQPQHF.

J is TRBJ1-4 and V is TRBV27; D gene ambiguous. The germline V gene has CDR1 MNHEY and CDR2 SMNVEV (reference sequence). There are 14 residues in the CDR3. Trimming stripped 6 bases from V and 3 bases from J, with 11 bases between. CDR3 region: CASRRTGANEKLFF. CDR3 DNA: TGTGCCAGCAGACGGACCGGGGCTAATGAAAAACTGTTTTTT.

This clone showed up just a few times. This chain joins TRBV27 and TRBJ2-5; D is perhaps TRBD1 (5 bases). The CDR3 has 15 amino acids. V lost 1 base to trimming and J lost 5 bases, with 14 bases between them. CDR1 MNHEY and CDR2 SMNVEV come from the germline V gene (reference sequence). CDR3 region: CASSLWGGARETQYF. CDR3 sequence (DNA): TGTGCCAGCAGTTTATGGGGTGGGGCGCGGGAGACCCAGTACTTC.

The J gene is TRBJ2-7, the V gene TRBV2; D is unclear. The CDR3 is made up of 13 amino acids. CDR1 is SNHLY and CDR2 is FYNNEI in the germline V gene. Trimming removed 7 bases at V and 2 bases at J, with 12 bases between. CDR3 sequence: CASTEFQTYEQYV. The CDR3 DNA reads as TGTGCCAGCACCGAATTCCAGACCTACGAGCAGTACGTC.